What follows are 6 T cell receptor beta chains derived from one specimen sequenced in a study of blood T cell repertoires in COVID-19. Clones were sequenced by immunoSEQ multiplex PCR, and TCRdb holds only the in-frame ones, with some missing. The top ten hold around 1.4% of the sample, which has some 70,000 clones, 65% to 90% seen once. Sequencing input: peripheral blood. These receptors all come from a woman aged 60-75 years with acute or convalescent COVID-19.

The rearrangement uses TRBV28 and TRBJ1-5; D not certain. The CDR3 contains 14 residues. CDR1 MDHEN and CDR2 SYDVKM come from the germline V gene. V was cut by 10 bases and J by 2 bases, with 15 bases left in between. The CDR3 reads CAILGWRGNQPQHF. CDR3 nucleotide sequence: TGTGCCATCCTTGGGTGGAGAGGCAATCAGCCCCAGCATTTT.

CDR3 sequence reads: CASSISTRTEAFF. The CDR3 DNA is TGTGCCAGTAGTATTAGTACGCGGACTGAAGCTTTCTTT. The chain employs TRBV19 and TRBJ1-1; D remains unclear. Germline V gives CDR1 LNHDA, CDR2 SQIVND (reference sequence). Trimming shortened V by 3 bases and J by 5 bases, and 10 bases separated the two germline ends. This CDR3 comprises 13 residues.

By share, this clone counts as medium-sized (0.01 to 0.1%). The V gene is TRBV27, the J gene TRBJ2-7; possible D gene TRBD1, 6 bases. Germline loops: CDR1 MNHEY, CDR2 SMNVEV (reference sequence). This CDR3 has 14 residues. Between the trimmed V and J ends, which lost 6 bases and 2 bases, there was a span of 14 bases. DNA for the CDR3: TGTGCCAGCAGAATACAGGGTGAAACCTACGAGCAGTACTTC. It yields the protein CASRIQGETYEQYF.

The CDR3 sequence: CASSPPAGQGTNTEAFF. The CDR3 DNA sequence: TGTGCCAGCTCACCGCCCGCCGGACAGGGAACGAACACTGAAGCTTTCTTT. The chain has TRBV18 and TRBJ1-1, with 8 bases identical to TRBD1. Germline V gene data show CDR1 as KGHSH and CDR2 as LQKENI. Losses at the gene ends were 3 bases for V and 1 base for J; bases not matched to a gene: 10. CDR3 size: 17 residues.

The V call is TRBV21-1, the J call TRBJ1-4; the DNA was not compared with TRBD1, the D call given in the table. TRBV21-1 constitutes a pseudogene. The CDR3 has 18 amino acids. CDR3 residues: CASSGLDGQIATNEKLFF. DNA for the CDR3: TGTGCCAGCAGCGGGCTGGACGGACAAATTGCAACTAATGAAAAACTGTTTTTT.

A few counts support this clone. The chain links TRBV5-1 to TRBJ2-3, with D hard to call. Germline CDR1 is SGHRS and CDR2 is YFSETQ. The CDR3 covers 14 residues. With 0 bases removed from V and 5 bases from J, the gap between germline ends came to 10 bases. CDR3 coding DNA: TGCGCCAGCAGCTTGGAGCTAGAGATAGATACGCAGTATTTT. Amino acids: CASSLELEIDTQYF.